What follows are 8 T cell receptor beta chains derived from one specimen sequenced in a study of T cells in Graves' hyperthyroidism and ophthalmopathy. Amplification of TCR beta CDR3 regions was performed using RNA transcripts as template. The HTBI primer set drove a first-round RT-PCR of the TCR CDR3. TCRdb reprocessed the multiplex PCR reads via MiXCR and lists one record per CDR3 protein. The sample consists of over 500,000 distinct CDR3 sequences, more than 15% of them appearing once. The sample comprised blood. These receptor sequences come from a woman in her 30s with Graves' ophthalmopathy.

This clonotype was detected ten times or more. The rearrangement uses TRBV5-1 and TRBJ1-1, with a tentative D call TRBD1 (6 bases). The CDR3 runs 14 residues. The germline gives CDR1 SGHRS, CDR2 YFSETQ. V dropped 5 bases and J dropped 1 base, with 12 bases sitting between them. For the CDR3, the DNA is TGCGCCAGCAGTTGGGGGGGCGCGAACACTGAAGCTTTCTTT. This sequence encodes CASSWGGANTEAFF.

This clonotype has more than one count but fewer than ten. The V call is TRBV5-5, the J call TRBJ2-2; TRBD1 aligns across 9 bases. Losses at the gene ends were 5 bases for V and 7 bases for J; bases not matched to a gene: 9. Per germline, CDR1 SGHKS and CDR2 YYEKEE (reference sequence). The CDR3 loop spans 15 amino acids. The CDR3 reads CASREGQGSVGELFF. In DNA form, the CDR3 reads TGTGCCAGCAGGGAGGGACAGGGATCTGTCGGGGAGCTGTTTTTT.

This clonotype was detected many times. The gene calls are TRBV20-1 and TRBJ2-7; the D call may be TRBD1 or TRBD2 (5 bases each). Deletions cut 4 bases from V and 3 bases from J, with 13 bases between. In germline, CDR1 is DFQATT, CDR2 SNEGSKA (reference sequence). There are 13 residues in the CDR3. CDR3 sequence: CSANRDLDYEQYF. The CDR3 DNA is TGCAGTGCTAACCGGGACCTCGACTACGAGCAGTACTTC.

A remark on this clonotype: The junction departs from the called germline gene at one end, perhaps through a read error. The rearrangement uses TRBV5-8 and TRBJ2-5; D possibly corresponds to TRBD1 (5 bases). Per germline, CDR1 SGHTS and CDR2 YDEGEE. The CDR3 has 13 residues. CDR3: CASRNRLQEAQYF. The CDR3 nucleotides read TGTGCCAGCAGGAACAGGCTTCAAGAGGCCCAGTACTTC. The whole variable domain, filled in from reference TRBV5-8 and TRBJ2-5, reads EAGVTQSPTHLIKTRGQQATLRCSPISGHTSVYWYQQALGLGLQFLLWYDEGEERNRGNFPPRFSGRQFPNYSSELNVNALELEDSALYLCASRNRLQEAQYFGPGTRLLVL.

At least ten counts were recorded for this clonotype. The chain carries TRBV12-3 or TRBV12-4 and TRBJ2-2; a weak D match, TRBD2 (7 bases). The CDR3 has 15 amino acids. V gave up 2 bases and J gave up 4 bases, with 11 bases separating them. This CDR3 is CASSLRGGGTGELFF. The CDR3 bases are TGTGCCAGCAGTTTAAGGGGGGGTGGCACCGGGGAGCTGTTTTTT.

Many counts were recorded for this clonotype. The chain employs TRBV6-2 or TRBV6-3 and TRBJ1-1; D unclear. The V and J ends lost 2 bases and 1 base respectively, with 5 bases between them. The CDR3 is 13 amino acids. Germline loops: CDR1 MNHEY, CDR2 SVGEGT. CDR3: CASSYVTNTEAFF. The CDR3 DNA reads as TGTGCCAGCAGTTACGTTACGAACACTGAAGCTTTCTTT.

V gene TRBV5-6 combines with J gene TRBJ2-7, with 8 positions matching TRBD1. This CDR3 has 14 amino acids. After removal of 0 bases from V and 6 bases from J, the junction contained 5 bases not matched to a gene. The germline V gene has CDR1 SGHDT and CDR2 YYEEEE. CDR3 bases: TGTGCCAGCAGCTTGGTCCAGGGGGCGGTCGAGCAGTACTTC. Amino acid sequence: CASSLVQGAVEQYF. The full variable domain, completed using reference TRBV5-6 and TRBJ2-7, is DAGVTQSPTHLIKTRGQQVTLRCSPKSGHDTVSWYQQALGQGPQFIFQYYEEEERQRGNFPDRFSGHQFPNYSSELNVNALLLGDSALYLCASSLVQGAVEQYFGPGTRLTVT.

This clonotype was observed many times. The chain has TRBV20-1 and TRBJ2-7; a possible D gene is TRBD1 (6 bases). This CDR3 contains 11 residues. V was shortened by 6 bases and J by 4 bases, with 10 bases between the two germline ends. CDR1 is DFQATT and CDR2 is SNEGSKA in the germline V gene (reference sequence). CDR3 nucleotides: TGCAGTGCCGCAGACAGGTACGAGCAGTACTTC. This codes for CSAADRYEQYF.